This TCR beta chain is from a study of blood T cell repertoires in COVID-19. Turning to the study itself: Samples taken during acute and convalescent COVID-19 were collected in the United States, Italy and Spain. T cells, B-cell-depleted T cells, or PBMCs provided the cDNA or gDNA that served as material.

Original handling: Amplifying reference gene primers gave estimates of nucleated cell counts. Clones were sequenced by immunoSEQ multiplex PCR, and TCRdb holds only the in-frame ones, with some missing. The V and J calls and clone size were taken over from that table, and D and trimming were inferred from the DNA. The data contain 150,000 to 200,000 clones, 70% to 90% of them singletons. The ends were cut back, 7 bases at V and 0 bases at J, with 22 bases in the middle. The germline V gene encodes CDR1 SNHLY and CDR2 FYNNEI. This CDR3 contains 18 residues. This clone was recorded once. This chain uses TRBV2 with TRBJ1-5; a weak D match, TRBD1 (5 bases). Sequencing used peripheral blood. This receptor was identified in a man between 60 and 75 years old with active or convalescent COVID-19. CDR3 protein: CASKRVKGAGNSNQPQHF. The CDR3 DNA reads TGTGCCAGCAAACGGGTAAAAGGGGCCGGTAATAGCAATCAGCCCCAGCATTTT.